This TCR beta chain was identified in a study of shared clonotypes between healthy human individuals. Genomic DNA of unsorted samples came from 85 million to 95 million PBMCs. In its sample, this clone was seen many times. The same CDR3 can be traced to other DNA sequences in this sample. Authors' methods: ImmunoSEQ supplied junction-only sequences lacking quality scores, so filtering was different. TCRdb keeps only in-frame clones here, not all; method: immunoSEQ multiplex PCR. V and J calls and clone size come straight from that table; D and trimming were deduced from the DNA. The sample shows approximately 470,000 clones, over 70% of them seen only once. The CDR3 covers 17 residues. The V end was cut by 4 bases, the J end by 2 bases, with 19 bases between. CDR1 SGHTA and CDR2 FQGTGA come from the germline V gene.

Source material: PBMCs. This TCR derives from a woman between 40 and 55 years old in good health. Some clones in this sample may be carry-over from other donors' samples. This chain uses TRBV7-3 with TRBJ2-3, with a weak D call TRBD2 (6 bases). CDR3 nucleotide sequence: TGTGCCAGCAGCTCGGGTGGAGGGATCACTTTCACAGATACGCAGTATTTT. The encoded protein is CASSSGGGITFTDTQYF.